These T cell receptor beta chains were read from a single sample in a study of OX40 agonist ivuxolimab in advanced cancers. Sequencing used immunoSEQ multiplex PCR; TCRdb keeps in-frame clones, though not all of them. The profile covers about 19,000 clones, with around two thirds appearing a single time and approximately 12% taken by the ten largest. The material was CD4+ or CD8+ T cells sorted from blood, obtained in a trial of the OX40 agonist ivuxolimab. These receptors all come from an adult with an advanced solid tumor such as melanoma, head and neck, liver or kidney cancer. CDR3s include the opening cysteine and the closing phenylalanine or tryptophan.

v_gene | CDR3aa
TRBV5-6 | CASSHPFEGFYEQFF
TRBV28 | CASSQGFGSNQPQHF
TRBV28 | CASSLWRQGANQPQHF
TRBV6-1 | CASSEGRGWGGELFF
TRBV7-6 | CASSQADSYEQYF
TRBV5-1 | CASSWEDARGTEAFF
TRBV7-9 | CASSLDRFQQYF
TRBV15 | CATSRDASNTGELFF
TRBV7-3 | CASSPNLGGGYGYTF
TRBV6-5 | CASSPFAGAYNEQFF
TRBV25-1 | CASSEWSSDNEQFF
TRBV5-1 | CASSFPQRGTAGELFF
TRBV15 | CATSSGSKEKLFF
TRBV7-9 | CASSLFLAGSTDTQYF
TRBV27 | CASGQIQTGELFF
TRBV6-6 | CASSDRMNTEAFF
TRBV5-6 | CASSPEGGRTYEQYF
TRBV27 | CASGVETQYF